Below, one T cell receptor beta chain is given with its context. The entry originates in a study of T cells in Graves' hyperthyroidism and ophthalmopathy. Each 10 ml fresh peripheral blood draw supplied the PBMCs. Template material for amplifying TCR beta CDR3 regions consisted of RNA transcripts. HTBI primers were employed in a first-round RT-PCR of the TCR CDR3. TCRdb re-called the multiplex PCR reads with MiXCR, one entry per CDR3 protein. The sample has about 840,000 distinct CDR3 sequences; 35% to 40% are singletons. CDR3 length equals 15 residues. CDR1 and CDR2 (germline): SGHNT, YYREEE (reference sequence). Trimming removed 4 bases from V and 4 bases from J, with 14 bases in between.

This chain joins TRBV5-4 and TRBJ2-2; no definite D call. This receptor was identified in a man aged 18-30 years with Graves' hyperthyroidism. Input material: blood. CDR3 sequence reads: CASSLVDGATGELFF. CDR3 DNA: TGTGCCAGCAGCCTGGTCGACGGCGCCACCGGGGAGCTGTTTTTT.